A single sample is the source of the 30 T cell receptor beta chains below, sequenced in a study of post-analysis software for immune sequencing data (dated by TCRdb to the mid-2010s). Results and caveats for the whole study, not just this receptor: Four to six TRBV segments, including TRBV5-6, TRBV5-1 and TRBV20-1, were significantly more frequent in patients than controls.

Library generation was performed with PCR. The listed sequencing device is Illumina HiSeq 2500. To reduce PCR and sequencing biases, unique molecular identifiers were built into the TCR beta cDNA libraries. In-frame beta chains were kept once TCRdb had trimmed the public reads at Q25 with fastp and called clones with MiXCR. Rows with a matching CDR3 protein are joined into one entry that keeps the most common DNA and genes. The sample includes some 690,000 distinct CDR3 sequences, with 30% observed a single time. The ten largest clones represent under 0.7% of the sample. No antigen has been identified for these receptors. The specimen was blood. The receptors derive from a girl aged 5 to 17 with multiple sclerosis.

This clonotype was seen at least ten times. V usage is TRBV7-2 and J usage is TRBJ2-3, with D perhaps given as TRBD1 or TRBD2 (5 bases each). The CDR3 loop spans 16 amino acids. Germline lookup yields CDR1 SGHTA and CDR2 FQGNSA. Trimming took 3 bases from V and 6 from J, leaving 19 bases between them. CDR3 sequence: CASSFRRGTFGDTQYF. The CDR3 bases are TGTGCCAGCAGCTTTAGGCGAGGGACCTTTGGGGATACGCAGTATTTT.

Worth noting for this clonotype: At one boundary the junction diverges from the germline segment, which might be a read error. The chain couples TRBV5-5 to TRBJ2-7; D uncertain. CDR3 length: 12 residues. The germline V gene has CDR1 SGHKS and CDR2 YYEKEE (reference sequence). CDR3 sequence reads: CVSSLIGYEQYF. Here the CDR3 DNA reads TGTGTCAGCAGCTTGATAGGCTACGAGCAGTACTTC.

V gene TRBV7-2 combines with J gene TRBJ1-2; TRBD1 agrees at 7 bases. The CDR3 is 14 amino acids. Germline CDR1 SGHTA, CDR2 FQGNSA. Unmatched junction bases numbered 7, after V lost 1 base and J lost 8 bases. DNA of the CDR3: TGTGCCAGCAGCTTAGAGCACAGGGGAGGCGGCTACACCTTC. Its protein is CASSLEHRGGGYTF.

This chain uses TRBV12-3 or TRBV12-4 with TRBJ1-1; no definite D call. The CDR3 loop spans 14 amino acids. Trimming cost V 3 bases and J 0 bases, with 8 bases left between them. The CDR3 reads CASSFLRMNTEAFF. The CDR3 bases are TGTGCCAGCAGTTTCCTCAGAATGAACACTGAAGCTTTCTTT.

The genes are TRBV4-1 and TRBJ1-1; D possibly corresponds to TRBD1 (6 bases). V shed 5 bases and J shed 3 bases, with 16 bases lying between them. Germline V gene lookup returns CDR1 MGHRA and CDR2 YSYEKL. The CDR3 is 15 residues long. The CDR3: CASSSKQGGDTEAFF. The CDR3 bases are TGCGCCAGCAGCTCTAAACAGGGAGGGGACACTGAAGCTTTCTTT.

As regards this clonotype: This may be a read error, as it is one base from a much larger clone. The rearrangement uses TRBV20-1 and TRBJ2-1; D uncertain. Germline CDR1 reads DFQATT; CDR2 reads SNEGSKA (reference sequence). Trimming took off 5 bases at V and 2 bases at J, with 19 bases between the two ends. The CDR3 is made up of 16 amino acids. CDR3 residues: CSAEPWRNPAYNEQFF. CDR3 bases: TGCAGTGCTGAGCCATGGCGGAATCCAGCCTACAATGAGCAGTTCTTC.

This clonotype was observed a handful of times. The V and J genes are TRBV20-1 and TRBJ1-6; the D is unclear. Germline CDR1 is DFQATT and CDR2 is SNEGSKA (reference sequence). V was clipped by 6 bases and J by 13 bases, with 16 bases between them. This CDR3 contains 12 residues. CDR3 sequence: CSAAGLPGPLHF. The CDR3 bases are TGCAGTGCGGCAGGACTCCCAGGTCCCCTCCACTTT.

This CDR3 is CASSFNYGYTF. DNA of the CDR3: TGTGCCAGCAGCTTTAATTATGGCTACACCTTC. The rearrangement joins TRBV7-9 to TRBJ1-2; the D is unclear. The V and J ends lost 3 bases and 5 bases respectively, with 4 bases between them. The CDR3 spans 11 residues. The V gene's germline CDR1 is SEHNR and CDR2 FQNEAQ (reference sequence).

The rearrangement joins TRBV28 to TRBJ1-2, with TRBD1 matching over 8 bases. CDR1 and CDR2 (germline): MDHEN, SYDVKM. CDR3 length equals 15 residues. V lost 6 bases to trimming and J lost 7 bases; unmatched junction nucleotides: 13. The CDR3 spells CASRDARTGLTGYTF. CDR3 DNA sequence: TGTGCCAGCAGAGATGCCCGGACAGGGCTTACTGGCTACACCTTC.

The genes are TRBV19 and TRBJ1-1; perhaps TRBD1 as D (5 bases). Germline V CDR1 and CDR2: LNHDA, SQIVND (reference sequence). The V end lost 7 bases, the J end lost 3 bases, and 18 bases lay between the germline ends. The CDR3 sequence is 15 residues long. CDR3 sequence (DNA): TGTGCCAGTACCGGACACGGGGGGACCTACACTGAAGCTTTCTTT. This encodes CASTGHGGTYTEAFF.

This rearrangement joins TRBV28 to TRBJ2-3; D not resolved. Deletions cut 5 bases from V and 1 base from J, with 16 bases between. The CDR3 totals 16 residues. Germline V gene sequence: CDR1 MDHEN, CDR2 SYDVKM. CDR3 in amino acids: CASSTLRSWGTDTQYF. The CDR3 DNA follows: TGTGCCAGCAGTACCCTGAGGAGCTGGGGCACAGATACGCAGTATTTT.

The chain is built from TRBV29-1 and TRBJ1-2, with D perhaps TRBD1 (5 bases). This CDR3 is 14 amino acids long. Trimming took off 7 bases at V and 0 bases at J, with 15 bases between the two ends. Germline V CDR1 and CDR2: SQVTM, ANQGSEA. Here the CDR3 reads CSAAKQGANYGYTF. The DNA for the CDR3 is TGCAGCGCCGCAAAGCAGGGAGCTAACTATGGCTACACCTTC.

This clonotype has only a few counts. The rearrangement links TRBV20-1 to TRBJ2-7; 11 bases are a match to TRBD2. This CDR3 comprises 15 residues. Losses at the gene ends were 3 bases for V and 3 bases for J; bases not matched to a gene: 7. Germline assignment: CDR1 DFQATT and CDR2 SNEGSKA (reference sequence). The CDR3: CSASSSGTSGYEQYF. In nucleotides, the CDR3 is TGCAGTGCTAGTAGTTCGGGGACTAGCGGCTACGAGCAGTACTTC.

This clonotype was seen more than once but under ten times. This chain joins TRBV29-1 and TRBJ1-5; D is unresolved. The CDR3 runs to 12 residues. The germline V and J ends were trimmed by 4 bases and 2 bases, with 6 bases remaining between them. Germline V CDR1 and CDR2: SQVTM, ANQGSEA. CDR3 DNA sequence: TGCAGCGTTGGCGTTGGCAATCAGCCCCAGCATTTT. It is translated as CSVGVGNQPQHF.

This rearrangement joins TRBV3-1 to TRBJ1-2, with no clear D. Trimming removed 1 base at V and 7 bases at J, with 7 bases between. CDR3 length: 12 amino acids. In germline, CDR1 is LGHDT, CDR2 YNNKEL (reference sequence). CDR3 bases: TGTGCCAGCAGCCAAGTCATCGGTGGCTACACCTTC. It is translated as CASSQVIGGYTF.

The gene calls are TRBV29-1 and TRBJ2-1; 14 bases line up with TRBD2. The junction had 1 base not matched to a gene; V was cut back by 1 base and J by 8 bases. Germline CDR1 reads SQVTM; CDR2 reads ANQGSEA. The CDR3 spans 14 residues. Here the CDR3 DNA reads TGCAGCGTTGAAGGGACTAGCGGGAGGTATGAGCAGTTCTTC. It is translated as CSVEGTSGRYEQFF.

This clonotype was found a few times. CDR3 in amino acids: CASSSDRTPETQYF. Written as DNA, the CDR3 is TGTGCCAGCAGTTCCGACAGGACACCGGAGACCCAGTACTTC. This chain uses TRBV6-5 with TRBJ2-5, with a weak D call TRBD1 (6 bases). Between the trimmed V and J ends, which lost 4 bases and 5 bases, there was a span of 14 bases. This CDR3 is built from 14 residues. Germline CDR1 is MNHEY and CDR2 is SVGAGI.

This rearrangement joins TRBV10-3 to TRBJ1-2; 8 positions match TRBD1. The CDR3 length is 16 residues. Germline CDR1 and CDR2: ENHRY and SYGVKD. V gave up 3 bases and J gave up 2 bases; unmatched junction bases: 8. CDR3 sequence (DNA): TGTGCCATCAGTGAAAGGACAGGGCTCGGAAACTATGGCTACACCTTC. It codes for CAISERTGLGNYGYTF.

The chain combines TRBV5-1 with TRBJ2-1; 12 bases are a match to TRBD2. V shed 4 bases and J 1 base; nucleotides not matched to a gene: 6. The CDR3 loop spans 17 amino acids. CDR1 and CDR2 (germline): SGHRS, YFSETQ. Here the CDR3 DNA reads TGCGCCAGCAGCGTCGGACTAGCGGGGCCTTCCTACAATGAGCAGTTCTTC. This encodes CASSVGLAGPSYNEQFF.

This clonotype occurred a few times. This chain connects TRBV29-1 to TRBJ2-7; unclear D gene. Deletions cut 0 bases from V and 2 bases from J, with 8 bases between. Per the germline V gene, CDR1 is SQVTM and CDR2 is ANQGSEA. CDR3 length: 13 amino acids. The CDR3 protein is CSVEERFTYEQYF. The CDR3 DNA sequence: TGCAGCGTTGAAGAAAGGTTTACCTACGAGCAGTACTTC.

The genes are TRBV14 and TRBJ2-5; D tentatively fits TRBD1 or TRBD2 (5 bases each). The J call may be in error: the DNA end matches TRBJ2-7 better. The length of the CDR3 is 14 residues. CDR1 and CDR2 from the germline V gene are SGHDN and FVKESK. DNA of the CDR3: TGTGCCAGCAGCTTCCGGGACCTCGGGGCCGAGCAGTACTTC. The encoded protein is CASSFRDLGAEQYF.

In the case of this clonotype: A read error may produce the germline difference seen at one junction end. The chain combines TRBV18 with TRBJ2-3; D unresolved. Germline V lookup: CDR1 KGHSH, CDR2 LQKENI. There are 12 residues in the CDR3. Here the CDR3 DNA reads TGTGCCAGCACACCAGCGTCCGATACGCAGTATTTT. It is translated as CASTPASDTQYF.

The chain couples TRBV27 to TRBJ1-5, with TRBD1 identical over 7 bases. The CDR3 loop spans 16 amino acids. Germline V gene lookup returns CDR1 MNHEY and CDR2 SMNVEV (reference sequence). J gave up 0 bases and V 3 bases, and 5 bases lay outside the gene matches. This CDR3 is CASSLTGTHSNQPQHF. In DNA, the CDR3 is TGTGCCAGCAGTTTGACAGGGACCCATAGCAATCAGCCCCAGCATTTT.

This clonotype occurred a few times. The chain carries TRBV28 and TRBJ2-7; D is uncertain. The CDR3 has 15 residues. The germline CDR1 and CDR2 sequences are MDHEN and SYDVKM. Trimming stripped 5 bases from V and 4 bases from J, with 18 bases between. Here the CDR3 reads CASSAPDFRQYEQYF. In DNA form, the CDR3 reads TGTGCCAGCAGTGCCCCCGACTTCAGGCAATACGAGCAGTACTTC.

This clonotype was counted ten times or more. The chain joins TRBV4-3 to TRBJ2-3; TRBD2 aligns across 11 bases. The germline V gene has CDR1 LGHNA and CDR2 YSLEER. The V and J ends lost 4 bases and 0 bases, in that order; junction bases with no gene match: 9. The CDR3 contains 18 residues. CDR3 in amino acids: CASSRREGTSGSTDTQYF. The CDR3 coding sequence is TGCGCCAGCAGCCGAAGAGAAGGGACTAGCGGAAGCACAGATACGCAGTATTTT.

V is TRBV5-6 and J is TRBJ1-3; possibly TRBD1 for D (5 bases). Per the germline V gene, CDR1 is SGHDT and CDR2 is YYEEEE. V gave up 0 bases and J gave up 3 bases, with 10 bases separating them. This CDR3 spans 15 amino acids. The CDR3 nucleotides are TGTGCCAGCAGCTTGGAGGGGCTCGGTGGAAACACCATATATTTT. Amino acids: CASSLEGLGGNTIYF.

This clonotype was counted between two and nine times. This sequence joins TRBV12-3 or TRBV12-4 and TRBJ2-1, with D maybe TRBD2 (6 bases). The CDR3 totals 19 residues. Trimming shortened V by 0 bases and J by 0 bases, and 18 bases separated the two germline ends. The CDR3 here is CASSLALAASRSSYNEQFF. CDR3 DNA sequence: TGTGCCAGCAGTTTAGCGTTAGCGGCGTCCAGAAGCTCCTACAATGAGCAGTTCTTC.

This clonotype was recorded once. The chain has TRBV20-1 and TRBJ2-5, with TRBD2 matching over 13 bases. The junction had 10 bases not matched to a gene; V was cut back by 1 base and J by 5 bases. Germline lookup yields CDR1 DFQATT and CDR2 SNEGSKA (reference sequence). The CDR3 has 17 amino acids. Written as DNA, the CDR3 is TGCAGTGCTAGAGCCGAACTAGCGGGGGGGCCGCGGGAGACCCAGTACTTC. Residues: CSARAELAGGPRETQYF.

Points on this clonotype: One end of the junction fails to match germline, which may point to a read error. This chain uses TRBV20-1 with TRBJ2-1, with D perhaps TRBD2 (6 bases). The germline CDR1 and CDR2 sequences are DFQATT and SNEGSKA (reference sequence). CDR3 length: 18 residues. The CDR3 protein is CSARDVLAHEVSYDEQFF. CDR3 coding DNA: TGCAGTGCTAGAGATGTGCTAGCGCATGAAGTCTCCTACGATGAGCAGTTCTTC.

In its sample, this clonotype was seen a few times. The genes are TRBV2 and TRBJ2-1; unclear D gene. Germline V CDR1 and CDR2: SNHLY, FYNNEI. The CDR3 totals 10 residues. Trimming removed 4 bases from V and 15 bases from J, with 10 bases in between. The CDR3 bases are TGTGCCAGCAGTGTTTTAGGTCTGTTCTTC. Protein: CASSVLGLFF. Together with reference TRBV2 and TRBJ2-1, the CDR3 gives the full variable domain: EPEVTQTPSHQVTQMGQEVILRCVPISNHLYFYWYRQILGQKVEFLVSFYNNEISEKSEIFDDQFSVERPDGSNFTLKIRSTKLEDSAMYFCASSVLGLFFGPGTRLTVL.